This T cell receptor beta chain is drawn from a study of blood T cells in healthy people across ages. Alongside a J-beta primer mix, a sample-barcoded 5' primer served in a second PCR lasting roughly 6 to 11 cycles. TCRdb re-analysed the 5' RACE reads in MiXCR, keeping a single row per CDR3 protein. The sample lists about 1,800,000 distinct CDR3 sequences, approximately 30% occurring once. Isolating PBMCs gave at least 6 million of these cells per sample. The length of the CDR3 is 11 residues. V was pared by 4 bases and J by 8 bases, with 9 bases between. From germline, CDR1 is SQVTM and CDR2 ANQGSEA.

The J gene is TRBJ2-1, the V gene TRBV29-1; D gene unclear. The clonotype was recovered from a woman aged 25 to 39 in good health. The sequencing input was blood. In DNA, the CDR3 is TGCAGCGTTGCTAGAGCGTATGAGCAGTTCTTC. Translated: CSVARAYEQFF.